The present entry profiles one T cell receptor beta chain with its context. The source of the sample is a study of T-cell reconstitution after alpha-beta-depleted transplantation in children. This sample's TCRbeta library carried unique molecular identifier barcodes. TCRdb itself ran the PCR reads through MiXCR, one entry per CDR3 protein. The table has some 640,000 distinct CDR3 sequences, roughly 17% seen once. Trimming shortened V by 0 bases and J by 6 bases, and 14 bases separated the two germline ends. The CDR3 covers 15 residues. This chain connects TRBV12-3 or TRBV12-4 to TRBJ1-1; a weak D match, TRBD1 (6 bases). The clonotype originates from a human donor who donated a stem cell graft to a child with acute myeloid leukemia. The sequencing here drew on PBMCs from the stem cell graft donor, taken from the stem cell graft. The CDR3 DNA is TGTGCCAGCAGTTTAGCGCTGACAGGAGAGCCTGAAGCTTTCTTT. Translation: CASSLALTGEPEAFF.